This T cell receptor (beta chain) was identified in a study of T cell therapy after organ transplantation. Turning to the study itself: T cell doses, up to 6, came every 2 weeks; follow-up lasted 25 to 35 weeks. CMV-specific T cells, median 1.92 x 10^8, were given as 2 to 6 intravenous infusions. Study-level results: Endogenous clonotypes not in therapy products appeared after therapy alongside transferred ones. Post-therapy CD8 clonality change correlated inversely with pretherapy clonality.

Profiling relied on immunoSEQ multiplex PCR, and the TCRdb table lists in-frame clones only, not all of them. The top ten hold over 3% of the sample, which has about 48,000 clones, roughly 93% seen once. Points on this clone: Antigen unknown.

CDR1 and CDR2 (germline): GTSNPN, SVGIG (reference sequence). Trimming left V 0 bases short and J 8 bases short, with 11 bases between. This CDR3 spans 13 amino acids. The source was CD8+ T cells from blood, collected before autologous CMV-specific T cell therapy. The sequence was collected from a human patient who had received a solid organ transplant and had CMV disease. V and J are TRBV30 and TRBJ1-5; D unclear. The CDR3 is CAWSVNWGEPQHF. The CDR3 coding sequence is TGTGCCTGGAGTGTTAATTGGGGTGAGCCCCAGCATTTT. The full variable domain, in which reference TRBV30 and TRBJ1-5 provide the parts outside the CDR3, is SQTIHQWPATLVQPVGSPLSLECTVEGTSNPNLYWYRQAAGRGLQLLFYSVGIGQISSEVPQNLSASRPQDRQFILSSKKLLLSDSGFYLCAWSVNWGEPQHFGDGTRLSIL.